These T cell receptor beta chains were read from a single sample in a study of Graves' ophthalmopathy and Graves' hyperthyroidism. TCRdb re-called the multiplex PCR reads through MiXCR, storing one row per CDR3 protein. In the table there are 350,000 to 400,000 distinct CDR3 sequences, about 16% of which are singletons. Sequenced material: peripheral blood. The receptors shown here come from a young woman with stable Graves' hyperthyroidism. Each CDR3 is given without its conserved first and last residue. Clone size, where shown, is once, few, many, or a class for clones that have expanded.

abundance	j_gene	v_gene	CDR3aa
many	TRBJ2-7	TRBV6-1	ATQGGRAYEQY
-	TRBJ1-6	TRBV6-2/TRBV6-3	ASRGDSQGGGNSPLH
-	TRBJ1-1	TRBV7-8	ASSLDRARGTEAF
-	TRBJ2-5	TRBV9	ASSSWVGSDETQY
-	TRBJ1-1	TRBV9	ASSPLAGMNTEAF
-	TRBJ2-5	TRBV24-1	ATSDWGQGARETQY
many	TRBJ1-1	TRBV12-3/TRBV12-4	ASRETGVTEAF
many	TRBJ2-5	TRBV7-2	ASSLAGRAETQY
-	TRBJ1-1	TRBV5-1	AISPGGANTEAF
-	TRBJ1-2	TRBV9	ASRNRRGTGMAYGYT
many	TRBJ2-7	TRBV11-2	ASSLERQGGRISYEQY
few	TRBJ1-6	TRBV2	ASRAEGSGGSPLH
many	TRBJ1-6	TRBV6-5	ASSYLGTNNSPLH
-	TRBJ1-1	TRBV4-1	ASRPPGNTEAF
many	TRBJ2-7	TRBV6-2/TRBV6-3	ASRTYRESYEQY
many	TRBJ2-7	TRBV12-3/TRBV12-4	ASSLGPNLYEQY
many	TRBJ2-2	TRBV24-1	ATSDSIRHSHRFPGELF
many	TRBJ2-7	TRBV24-1	ATSDSLSYEQY
few	TRBJ1-2	TRBV5-1	ASRSPGGPNYGYT
many	TRBJ1-1	TRBV12-3/TRBV12-4	ASSFSGTPNTEAF
many	TRBJ1-1	TRBV19	ASSIQGQSVGF
-	TRBJ1-5	TRBV19	ASSIETGGGNQPQH
many	TRBJ2-3	TRBV12-3/TRBV12-4	ASSWYRGRSTDTQY
-	TRBJ2-7	TRBV11-1	ASSLRPTSTSYEQY
many	TRBJ1-2	TRBV20-1	SARGRDSDPLGGYT
many	TRBJ1-6	TRBV6-5	ASSYSGGSVSPLH
-	TRBJ1-1	TRBV10-3	AIIQGGKGNTEAF
-	TRBJ2-5	TRBV7-8	ASSPRRGVWETQY
many	TRBJ1-2	TRBV5-6	ASSLGPQGAIYGYT
many	TRBJ2-7	TRBV12-3/TRBV12-4	ASSTSGLASGEQY
many	TRBJ1-5	TRBV19	ASTWRQGPGQPQH
-	TRBJ1-5	TRBV6-1	ASSEGESGNQPQH
many	TRBJ1-5	TRBV20-1	SARDPDPVRPQH
many	TRBJ2-5	TRBV7-2	ASSSGGLALQETQY
-	TRBJ2-2	TRBV7-3	ASSKDVANTGELF
many	TRBJ1-1	TRBV7-8	ASSLAGSRDTEAF
-	TRBJ2-7	TRBV3-1	ASSPGQFYEQY
many	TRBJ2-2	TRBV10-3	AMTKESSTGELF
many	TRBJ1-3	TRBV4-1	ASSYDSGTGNTIY
many	TRBJ1-5	TRBV20-1	SARAGQGRGQPQH